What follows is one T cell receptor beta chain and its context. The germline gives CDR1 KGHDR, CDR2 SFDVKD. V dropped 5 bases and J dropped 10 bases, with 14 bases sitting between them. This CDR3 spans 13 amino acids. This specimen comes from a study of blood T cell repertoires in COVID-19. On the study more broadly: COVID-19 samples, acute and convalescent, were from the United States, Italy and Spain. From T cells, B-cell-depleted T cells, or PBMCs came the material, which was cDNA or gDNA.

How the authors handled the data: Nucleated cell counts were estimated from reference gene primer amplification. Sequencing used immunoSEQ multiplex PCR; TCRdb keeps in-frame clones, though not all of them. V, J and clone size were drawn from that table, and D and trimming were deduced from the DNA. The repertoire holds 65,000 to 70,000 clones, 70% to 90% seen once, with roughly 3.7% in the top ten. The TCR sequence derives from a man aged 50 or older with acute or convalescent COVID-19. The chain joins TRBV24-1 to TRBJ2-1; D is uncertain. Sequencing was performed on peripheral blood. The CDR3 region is CATSGQLSGEQFF. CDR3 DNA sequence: TGTGCCACCAGTGGACAACTCTCTGGGGAGCAGTTCTTC.